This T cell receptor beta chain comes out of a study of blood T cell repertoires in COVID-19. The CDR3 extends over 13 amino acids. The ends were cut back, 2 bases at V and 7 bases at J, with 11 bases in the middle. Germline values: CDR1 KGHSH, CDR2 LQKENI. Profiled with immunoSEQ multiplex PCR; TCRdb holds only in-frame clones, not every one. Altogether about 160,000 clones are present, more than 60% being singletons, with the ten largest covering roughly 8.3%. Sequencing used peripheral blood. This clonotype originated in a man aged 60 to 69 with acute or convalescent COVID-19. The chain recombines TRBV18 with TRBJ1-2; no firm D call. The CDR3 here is CASSPAPTAGYTF. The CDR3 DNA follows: TGTGCCAGCTCACCAGCCCCAACAGCTGGCTACACCTTC.